Following are 30 T cell receptor beta chains from one sample sequenced in a study of identical twins. TCRdb passed the 5' RACE reads through MiXCR, listing each CDR3 protein once. Here the sample spans around 650,000 distinct CDR3 sequences, roughly 7.2% being singletons. This same sample was also taken into another study, of yellow fever vaccine responses in identical twins.

Sequencing used PBMCs. The receptors were sampled from a woman in her late teens or twenties in good health.

The sample holds a few counts of this clonotype. The gene calls are TRBV25-1 and TRBJ2-3; D is ambiguous. CDR3 length equals 12 residues. V shed 3 bases and J shed 12 bases, with 13 bases lying between them. Germline CDR1 is MGHDK and CDR2 is SYGVNS. The CDR3 DNA is TGTGCCAGCAGTGATTTTCGGCAGGAACAGTATTTT. It is translated as CASSDFRQEQYF.

This clonotype showed up many times. CDR3 coding DNA: TGTGCCAGCAGCGAAACGGCCCTCCGGGGGATGGCTCAGCCCCAGCATTTT. It specifies CASSETALRGMAQPQHF. This rearrangement joins TRBV6-2 or TRBV6-3 to TRBJ1-5; perhaps TRBD1 as D (5 bases). The CDR3 is 17 residues long. Germline V CDR1 and CDR2: MNHEY, SVGEGT. The ends were cut back, 6 bases at V and 6 bases at J, with 24 bases in the middle.

The sample holds a few counts of this clonotype. The chain is built from TRBV28 and TRBJ2-5; D unclear. Germline CDR1 is MDHEN and CDR2 is SYDVKM. Trimming took off 3 bases at V and 5 bases at J, with 10 bases between the two ends. The CDR3 contains 13 residues. CDR3 nucleotide sequence: TGTGCCAGCAGTTTTAACTTCGGGGAGACCCAGTACTTC. Encoded protein: CASSFNFGETQYF.

The chain recombines TRBV15 with TRBJ2-6; D uncertain. V was pared by 0 bases and J by 4 bases, with 13 bases between. The CDR3 length is 17 residues. Germline loops: CDR1 LNHNV, CDR2 YYDKDF (reference sequence). The CDR3 DNA reads as TGTGCCACCAGCAGAGATATATCTTCGGCAGGGGCCAACGTCCTGACTTTC. This sequence encodes CATSRDISSAGANVLTF.

This clonotype was detected only a few times. The rearrangement links TRBV12-3 or TRBV12-4 to TRBJ2-1; the match to TRBD2 covers 9 bases. CDR3 length: 16 amino acids. V was clipped by 0 bases and J by 6 bases; unmatched bases: 6. The CDR3 region is CASSLALLAGPNEQFF. The CDR3 DNA reads TGTGCCAGCAGTTTAGCGCTACTAGCGGGCCCCAATGAGCAGTTCTTC.

This clonotype was counted at least ten times. V and J are TRBV4-1 and TRBJ2-4, with D possibly being TRBD1 or TRBD2 (5 bases each). CDR1 MGHRA and CDR2 YSYEKL come from the germline V gene. Trimming stripped 1 base from V and 6 bases from J, with 13 bases between. The CDR3 length is 15 residues. The CDR3 loop is CASSQALPGRNIQYF. CDR3 nucleotides: TGCGCCAGCAGCCAAGCCTTGCCAGGGAGAAACATTCAGTACTTC.

This clonotype was seen ten or more times. The chain links TRBV2 to TRBJ1-1; D possibly corresponds to TRBD1 (6 bases). Germline CDR1 and CDR2: SNHLY and FYNNEI. Trimming pared 5 bases from V and 3 bases from J, leaving 19 bases between. CDR3 length equals 16 residues. CDR3: CASSYYGGFTDTEAFF. The DNA for the CDR3 is TGTGCCAGCAGTTACTACGGGGGCTTTACTGACACTGAAGCTTTCTTT.

This chain joins TRBV7-8 and TRBJ2-5, with 9 nucleotides matching TRBD2. Looked up from germline, CDR1 is SGHVS and CDR2 is FQNEAQ. V lost 5 bases, J lost 1 base, and 8 bases stayed unmatched. This CDR3 is built from 16 residues. DNA for the CDR3: TGTGCCAGCAGCCAAAATAGCGGGGGAATCCAAGAGACCCAGTACTTC. Amino acid sequence: CASSQNSGGIQETQYF.

Many counts were recorded for this clonotype. This sequence joins TRBV3-1 and TRBJ1-6; a weak D match, TRBD1 (5 bases). The CDR3 totals 14 residues. V was shortened by 1 base and J by 7 bases, with 8 bases between the two germline ends. Per germline, CDR1 LGHDT and CDR2 YNNKEL (reference sequence). Here the CDR3 reads CASSQVQGNSPLHF. The CDR3 nucleotides read TGTGCCAGCAGCCAAGTGCAGGGAAATTCACCCCTCCACTTT.

The rearrangement links TRBV18 to TRBJ2-2, with TRBD1 matching 7 bases. The CDR3 has 19 amino acids. With 1 base clipped from V and 0 bases from J, the junction kept 11 bases outside the gene matches. Germline CDR1 is KGHSH and CDR2 is LQKENI. The CDR3 loop reads CASSPRLTVGGANTGELFF. The CDR3 DNA is TGTGCCAGCTCACCACGCCTAACCGTAGGGGGCGCGAACACCGGGGAGCTGTTTTTT.

The chain carries TRBV20-1 and TRBJ2-2, with TRBD2 matching 7 bases. Germline V gene lookup returns CDR1 DFQATT and CDR2 SNEGSKA (reference sequence). V shed 2 bases and J 6 bases; nucleotides not matched to a gene: 3. The CDR3 spans 13 residues. CDR3 amino acids: CSARTAGAGELFF. Written as DNA, the CDR3 is TGCAGTGCTAGAACCGCGGGAGCCGGGGAGCTGTTTTTT.

There are a few counts of this clonotype. The CDR3 spells CASSLSHANEQFF. CDR3 sequence (DNA): TGTGCCAGCAGTTTGTCTCATGCTAATGAGCAGTTCTTC. V and J are TRBV28 and TRBJ2-1, with D hard to call. The CDR3 covers 13 residues. Germline values: CDR1 MDHEN, CDR2 SYDVKM. Trimming removed 3 bases at V and 7 bases at J, with 10 bases between.

This clonotype was seen at least ten times. The chain combines TRBV7-7 with TRBJ2-1; 8 positions agree with TRBD1. With V trimmed by 5 bases and J by 3 bases, 6 bases remained unmatched. The CDR3 loop spans 15 amino acids. Germline CDR1 SSHAT, CDR2 FNYEAQ (reference sequence). The CDR3 DNA sequence: TGTGCCAGCAGCCCCGGGACAGGCAACTACAATGAGCAGTTCTTC. Its translation: CASSPGTGNYNEQFF.

About this clonotype itself: The junction departs from germline at one end; a sequencing error may be responsible. The genes are TRBV20-1 and TRBJ2-5, with TRBD2 matching 14 bases. Germline V lookup: CDR1 DFQATT, CDR2 SNEGSKA (reference sequence). This CDR3 spans 17 amino acids. CDR3: CCAGWTSGRRDEETQYF. CDR3 sequence (DNA): TGCTGTGCCGGGTGGACTAGCGGGAGGAGAGACGAAGAGACCCAGTACTTC.

The chain joins TRBV20-1 to TRBJ1-1, with D uncertain. Per the germline V gene, CDR1 is DFQATT and CDR2 is SNEGSKA (reference sequence). The length of the CDR3 is 10 residues. CDR3: CRDSHTEAFF. In DNA, the CDR3 is TGCAGAGATTCACACACTGAAGCTTTCTTT.

This clonotype came up many times. The chain carries TRBV12-3 or TRBV12-4 and TRBJ2-2; D ambiguous. The V gene lost 6 bases and the J gene lost 2 bases, with 10 bases spanning the gap. The CDR3 runs 14 residues. The CDR3 DNA is TGTGCCAGCAGCCCCGGCCTCAACACCGGGGAGCTGTTTTTT. Its translation: CASSPGLNTGELFF.

This clonotype turned up a few times. The chain links TRBV5-1 to TRBJ1-1, with D uncertain. CDR3 length equals 14 residues. Germline loops: CDR1 SGHRS, CDR2 YFSETQ. V was shortened by 4 bases and J by 4 bases, with 14 bases between the two germline ends. CDR3 nucleotide sequence: TGCGCCAGCAGCCCGTCATTGGTGGGCACTGAAGCTTTCTTT. As protein: CASSPSLVGTEAFF.

This clonotype was counted many times. An end of the junction does not agree with germline; a read error may underlie this. CDR3 sequence reads: CASSLEQSTDTQYF. CDR3 coding DNA: TGTGCCAGCAGCTTGGAACAGAGCACAGATACGCAGTATTTT. J is TRBJ2-3 and V is TRBV5-1; D is ambiguous. From germline, CDR1 is SGHRS and CDR2 YFSETQ. The CDR3 is 14 amino acids.

This clonotype was observed many times. The J gene is TRBJ2-1, the V gene TRBV12-5; 8 bases fit TRBD1. The CDR3 is 14 amino acids. Germline loops: CDR1 LGHNT, CDR2 FRNRAP. Trimming took 8 bases from V and 8 from J; bases not matched to a gene: 11. The CDR3 is CASRLQGGGDEQFF. In nucleotides, the CDR3 is TGTGCTAGTCGGTTACAGGGGGGTGGTGATGAGCAGTTCTTC. Based on the CDR3 plus reference TRBV12-5 and TRBJ2-1, the full variable domain is DARVTQTPRHKVTEMGQEVTMRCQPILGHNTVFWYRQTMMQGLELLAYFRNRAPLDDSGMPKDRFSAEMPDATLATLKIQPSEPRDSAVYFCASRLQGGGDEQFFGPGTRLTVL.

The chain has TRBV5-1 and TRBJ2-3; D unclear. Trimming shortened V by 0 bases and J by 4 bases, and 9 bases separated the two germline ends. The germline CDR1 and CDR2 sequences are SGHRS and YFSETQ. There are 14 residues in the CDR3. DNA of the CDR3: TGCGCCAGCAGCTTGGCTCGGGCCTCAGATACGCAGTATTTT. It is translated as CASSLARASDTQYF. The full variable domain, rest sourced from reference TRBV5-1 and TRBJ2-3, is KAGVTQTPRYLIKTRGQQVTLSCSPISGHRSVSWYQQTPGQGLQFLFEYFSETQRNKGNFPGRFSGRQFSNSRSEMNVSTLELGDSALYLCASSLARASDTQYFGPGTRLTVL.

The chain joins TRBV11-2 to TRBJ1-3, with unresolved D. The CDR3 length is 15 residues. Germline V gene sequence: CDR1 SGHAT, CDR2 FQNNGV. The V end lost 3 bases, the J end lost 0 bases, and 9 bases lay between the germline ends. CDR3 residues: CASSFVQTSGNTIYF. CDR3 coding DNA: TGTGCCAGCAGCTTTGTACAGACCTCTGGAAACACCATATATTTT.

A few counts support this clonotype. The chain joins TRBV5-1 to TRBJ2-1; TRBD2 aligns across 10 bases. V dropped 0 bases and J dropped 9; count of bases not matched to a gene: 3. CDR3 length equals 14 residues. CDR1 is SGHRS, CDR2 YFSETQ, per germline. CDR3 in amino acids: CASSLEGTSVEQFF. In nucleotides, the CDR3 is TGCGCCAGCAGCTTGGAAGGGACTAGCGTTGAGCAGTTCTTC.

In its sample, this clonotype was seen a few times. This chain links TRBV3-1 with TRBJ1-1; D gene uncertain. This CDR3 comprises 15 residues. The V end was cut by 4 bases, the J end by 0 bases, with 12 bases between. CDR1 is LGHDT, CDR2 YNNKEL, per germline (reference sequence). The CDR3 loop is CASSPDGSMNTEAFF. As DNA, the CDR3 is TGTGCCAGCAGCCCAGATGGGAGTATGAACACTGAAGCTTTCTTT.

This chain uses TRBV20-1 with TRBJ2-7; 15 bases agree with TRBD2. CDR3 size: 18 residues. The germline V gene has CDR1 DFQATT and CDR2 SNEGSKA (reference sequence). V lost 0 bases, J lost 1 base, and 7 bases stayed unmatched. The CDR3 spells CSAREWTSGRAGSYEQYF. CDR3 DNA: TGCAGTGCTAGAGAGTGGACTAGCGGGAGGGCCGGGTCCTACGAGCAGTACTTC.

There are many counts of this clonotype. CDR3 protein: CASSYTAGTGGITDTQYF. The DNA for the CDR3 is TGTGCCAGCAGTTACACGGCCGGGACAGGCGGTATCACAGATACGCAGTATTTT. The chain carries TRBV6-2 or TRBV6-3 and TRBJ2-3; 8 bases match TRBD1. This CDR3 is 18 amino acids long. The germline CDR1 and CDR2 sequences are MNHEY and SVGEGT. Germline trimming cut 2 bases from V and 2 bases from J; bases unmatched to any gene: 12.

The V call is TRBV20-1, the J call TRBJ2-3; TRBD2 aligns across 7 bases. Trimming took 5 bases from V and 4 from J; bases not matched to a gene: 12. CDR1 is DFQATT, CDR2 SNEGSKA, per germline (reference sequence). The CDR3 consists of 15 residues. CDR3 DNA: TGCAGTGCTGCGTGGGAGGGTGGAATCGCAGATACGCAGTATTTT. Residues: CSAAWEGGIADTQYF.

This clonotype appeared many times. The chain couples TRBV24-1 to TRBJ2-3, with D possibly matching TRBD2 (5 bases). Per germline, CDR1 KGHDR and CDR2 SFDVKD. CDR3 length: 16 amino acids. The germline V and J ends were trimmed by 3 bases and 0 bases, with 12 bases remaining between them. Here the CDR3 reads CATSDRSGGSTDTQYF. CDR3 bases: TGTGCCACCAGTGATCGAAGCGGCGGTAGCACAGATACGCAGTATTTT.

This clonotype has just a few counts. The chain is built from TRBV11-2 and TRBJ1-1; D is uncertain. The CDR3 has 15 amino acids. Trimming stripped 1 base from V and 2 bases from J, with 11 bases between. The germline CDR1 and CDR2 sequences are SGHAT and FQNNGV. The CDR3 loop reads CASSLVFGPNTEAFF. In nucleotides, the CDR3 is TGTGCCAGCAGCTTAGTCTTCGGACCTAACACTGAAGCTTTCTTT.

CDR3 protein: CASSLVRTSNEQFF. The CDR3 DNA reads TGTGCCAGCAGCTTAGTACGGACCAGCAATGAGCAGTTCTTC. The rearrangement joins TRBV7-2 to TRBJ2-1, with unresolved D. Germline lookup yields CDR1 SGHTA and CDR2 FQGNSA. V lost 1 base and J 6 bases, leaving 10 bases between the germline ends. This CDR3 region has 14 residues.

This clonotype was recorded many times. The V gene is TRBV5-1, the J gene TRBJ2-1; D not certain. The CDR3 runs to 14 residues. V lost 5 bases, J lost 5 bases, and 14 bases lay in between. Looked up from germline, CDR1 is SGHRS and CDR2 is YFSETQ. Written as DNA, the CDR3 is TGCGCCAGCAGATTTAGTGAGAGAAACAATGAGCAGTTCTTC. Translation gives CASRFSERNNEQFF.